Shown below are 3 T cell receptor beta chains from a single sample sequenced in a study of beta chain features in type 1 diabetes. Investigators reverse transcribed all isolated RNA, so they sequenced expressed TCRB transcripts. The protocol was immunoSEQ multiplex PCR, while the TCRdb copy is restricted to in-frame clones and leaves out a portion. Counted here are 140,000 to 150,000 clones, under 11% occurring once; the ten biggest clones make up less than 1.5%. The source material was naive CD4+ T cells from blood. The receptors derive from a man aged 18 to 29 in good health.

In DNA form, the CDR3 reads TGTGCCAGTAGTAGGGGACAGGGGGTGCCCTACGAGCAGTACTTC. Amino acid sequence: CASSRGQGVPYEQYF. The chain is built from TRBV19 and TRBJ2-7; the match to TRBD1 covers 11 bases. Trimming removed 4 bases from V and 2 bases from J; junction bases left unmatched: 4. The germline V gene encodes CDR1 LNHDA and CDR2 SQIVND (reference sequence). This CDR3 has 15 residues. The whole variable domain, remainder taken from reference TRBV19 and TRBJ2-7, is DGGITQSPKYLFRKEGQNVTLSCEQNLNHDAMYWYRQDPGQGLRLIYYSQIVNDFQKGDIAEGYSVSREKKESFPLTVTSAQKNPTAFYLCASSRGQGVPYEQYFGPGTRLTVT.

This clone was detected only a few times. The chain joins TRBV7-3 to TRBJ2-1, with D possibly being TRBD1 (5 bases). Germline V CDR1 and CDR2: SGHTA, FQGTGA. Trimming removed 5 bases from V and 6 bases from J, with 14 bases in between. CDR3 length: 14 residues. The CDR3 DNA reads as TGTGCCAGCAGCCAAGGGGCCCCCGGCAATGAGCAGTTCTTC. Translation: CASSQGAPGNEQFF.

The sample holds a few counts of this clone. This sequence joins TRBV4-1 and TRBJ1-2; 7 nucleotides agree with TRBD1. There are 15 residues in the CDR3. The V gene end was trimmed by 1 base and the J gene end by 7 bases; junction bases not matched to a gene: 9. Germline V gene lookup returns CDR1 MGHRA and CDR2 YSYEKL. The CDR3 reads CASSQADRDSFGYTF. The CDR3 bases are TGCGCCAGCAGCCAAGCCGACCGGGACAGCTTTGGCTACACCTTC.